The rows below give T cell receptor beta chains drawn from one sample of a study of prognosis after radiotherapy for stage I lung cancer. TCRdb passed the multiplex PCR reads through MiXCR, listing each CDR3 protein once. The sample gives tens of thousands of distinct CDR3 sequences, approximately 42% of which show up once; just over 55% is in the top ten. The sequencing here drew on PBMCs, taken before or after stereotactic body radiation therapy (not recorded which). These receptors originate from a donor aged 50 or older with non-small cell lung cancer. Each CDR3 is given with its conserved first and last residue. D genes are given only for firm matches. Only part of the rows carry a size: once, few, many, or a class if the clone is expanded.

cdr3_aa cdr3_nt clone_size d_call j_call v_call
CASSLNGGGEQYF TGTGCCAGCAGTTTAAACGGCGGGGGGGAGCAGTACTTC many TRBD2 TRBJ2-7 TRBV12-3/TRBV12-4
CASSPLGLRDHYGQYF TGTGCCAGCTCCCCCCTGGGTTTGCGGGACCACTACGGTCAGTACTTC NA NA TRBJ2-7 TRBV27
CASSVGERSTDTQYF TGTGCCAGCAGCGTAGGGGAGAGAAGCACAGATACGCAGTATTTT many NA TRBJ2-3 TRBV9
CASSSVTQYF TGTGCCAGCAGTTCGGTGACCCAGTACTTC many NA TRBJ2-5 TRBV6-5
CSSRSGIGSSVEQYF TGTTCCAGCAGGTCCGGTATCGGGAGTTCCGTCGAGCAGTACTTC NA NA TRBJ2-7 TRBV28
CASSLGDSSGANVLTF TGCGCCAGCAGCTTGGGAGATTCCTCTGGTGCCAACGTCCTGACTTTC NA NA TRBJ2-6 TRBV5-1
CASSLMSPTEAFF TGTGCCAGCAGCTTAATGAGTCCCACTGAAGCTTTCTTT NA NA TRBJ1-1 TRBV7-9
CASSALDKGPYNEQFF TGTGCCAGCAGTGCCCTCGATAAGGGACCCTACAATGAGCAGTTCTTC many NA TRBJ2-1 TRBV27
CASRLTSGSYNEQFF TGTGCCAGCAGATTAACTAGCGGGAGCTACAATGAGCAGTTCTTC many TRBD2 TRBJ2-1 TRBV2
CASSYQGQGVYEQYF TGTGCCAGCAGTTACCAGGGACAGGGGGTCTACGAGCAGTACTTC many TRBD1 TRBJ2-7 TRBV6-5
CASSVWEGNTEAFF TGTGCCAGCAGCGTATGGGAGGGGAACACTGAAGCTTTCTTT many NA TRBJ1-1 TRBV9
CASSEGDSAYEQYF TGTGCCAGCAGCGAGGGGGACTCAGCCTACGAGCAGTACTTC many NA TRBJ2-7 TRBV11-1
CASRGTGDNEQYF TGTGCCAGCAGGGGGACAGGGGACAACGAGCAGTACTTC many TRBD1 TRBJ2-7 TRBV6-4
CASSLVAGSNNEQFF TGCGCCAGCAGCTTGGTCGCAGGGAGTAACAATGAGCAGTTCTTC many NA TRBJ2-1 TRBV5-1
CIAGRGLPNYDQYF TGCATTGCTGGGCGGGGACTACCCAACTACGATCAGTACTTC NA TRBD2 TRBJ2-7 TRBV20-1
CASSPRSSYNEQFF TGTGCCAGCAGCCCACGGAGCTCCTACAATGAGCAGTTCTTC many NA TRBJ2-1 TRBV7-9
CASSSRSRSNQPQHF TGTGCCAGTAGCTCCAGGAGTAGGAGCAATCAGCCCCAGCATTTT many NA TRBJ1-5 TRBV19
CASSLGLAGGTDTQYF TGCGCCAGCAGCTTGGGACTAGCGGGAGGAACAGATACGCAGTATTTT many TRBD2 TRBJ2-3 TRBV5-1
CSASRLAGAQENTQYF TGCAGTGCCAGCAGACTAGCGGGGGCGCAGGAAAATACGCAGTATTTT NA TRBD2 TRBJ2-3 TRBV20-1
CASSETECYYEQYF TGTGCCAGCAGTGAAACGGAATGCTACTACGAGCAGTACTTC NA NA TRBJ2-7 TRBV2
CASSEFGITYEQYF TGTGCCAGCAGTGAATTTGGTATAACCTACGAGCAGTACTTC NA NA TRBJ2-7 TRBV6-1
CASSIDGKRDGYTF TGTGCCAGTAGTATAGACGGGAAGAGGGATGGCTACACCTTC many NA TRBJ1-2 TRBV19
CASSYWADPTNEKLFF TGTGCCAGCAGTTACTGGGCGGATCCAACTAATGAAAAACTGTTTTTT many NA TRBJ1-4 TRBV6-9
CASSLEAGWTKETKYF TGTGCCAGCAGCTTAGAAGCGGGATGGACCAAAGAGACCAAGTACTTC NA TRBD2 TRBJ2-5 TRBV7-2
CASSPARGDSPLHF TGTGCCAGCAGCCCTGCCCGCGGGGATTCACCCCTCCACTTT many NA TRBJ1-6 TRBV3-1
CAWSRRGSFGNQPQHF TGTGCCTGGAGTAGGAGGGGCTCCTTCGGTAATCAGCCCCAGCATTTT many NA TRBJ1-5 TRBV30
CASIDFGQGSADQYF TGTGCCAGCATCGACTTTGGACAGGGGTCGGCCGATCAGTACTTC once TRBD1 TRBJ2-7 TRBV6-1
CAWSPGGGGDEQFF TGTGCCTGGAGTCCGGGGGGGGGCGGGGATGAGCAGTTCTTC NA TRBD2 TRBJ2-1 TRBV30
CSARVSFRGETQYF TGCAGTGCTAGAGTTTCCTTCCGGGGGGAGACCCAGTACTTC many NA TRBJ2-5 TRBV20-1
CASSPLELVYEQYF TGTGCCAGCAGCCCTTTGGAGCTCGTATACGAGCAGTACTTC medium-sized NA TRBJ2-7 TRBV6-2/TRBV6-3
CASRGGYTEAFF TGTGCCAGCAGGGGGGGGTATACTGAAGCTTTCTTT many NA TRBJ1-1 TRBV12-3/TRBV12-4
CASNPPGGEAFF TGTGCCAGCAACCCTCCGGGGGGTGAAGCTTTCTTT many NA TRBJ1-1 TRBV27
CASSAHWRTGRNEQFF TGTGCCAGCAGCGCACACTGGCGCACGGGGCGGAATGAGCAGTTCTTC many NA TRBJ2-1 TRBV11-2
CASSLEGANGYTF TGTGCCAGCAGTTTGGAGGGGGCGAATGGCTACACCTTC medium-sized TRBD1 TRBJ1-2 TRBV12-3/TRBV12-4
CASSEGTSAIITDTQYF TGTGCCAGCAGCGAGGGCACAAGCGCGATAATCACAGATACGCAGTATTTT NA NA TRBJ2-3 TRBV9
CASSPSSGRPSNEQFF TGTGCCAGCAGTCCCTCTAGCGGGAGGCCGTCCAATGAGCAGTTCTTC many TRBD2 TRBJ2-1 TRBV12-3/TRBV12-4
CASSQLQGKAFF TGTGCCAGCAGCCAATTGCAGGGTAAGGCTTTCTTT once NA TRBJ1-1 TRBV7-8
CASSRPGTVRYDQYF TGTGCCAGCAGTCGACCCGGGACAGTGCGTTACGATCAGTACTTC NA TRBD1 TRBJ2-7 TRBV14
CASSIEGGGSETQYF TGTGCCAGTAGTATAGAGGGGGGTGGGTCAGAGACCCAGTACTTC many NA TRBJ2-5 TRBV19
CASSSLTGPHNEQFF TGTGCCAGCAGCTCTCTGACAGGCCCACACAATGAGCAGTTCTTC NA NA TRBJ2-1 TRBV7-8
CRASGDFRRGQAYEQYF TGCAGAGCTAGTGGGGATTTTAGAAGGGGTCAAGCCTACGAGCAGTACTTC NA NA TRBJ2-7 TRBV20-1
CASRSGTSGPGELFF TGTGCCAGCAGATCCGGGACTAGCGGCCCCGGGGAGCTGTTTTTT NA TRBD2 TRBJ2-2 TRBV12-3/TRBV12-4
CASRRDTNYGYTF TGTGCCAGCAGGCGGGACACAAACTATGGCTACACCTTC NA NA TRBJ1-2 TRBV2
CASSSFTDTQYF TGTGCCAGCAGCTCCTTCACAGATACGCAGTATTTT many NA TRBJ2-3 TRBV7-2
CASSTNLGGLSYEQYF TGTGCCAGCAGCACAAATCTCGGGGGCCTCTCCTACGAGCAGTACTTC NA NA TRBJ2-7 TRBV7-2
CASRDGGYYEQYF TGTGCCAGCCGGGACGGGGGCTACTACGAGCAGTACTTC many NA TRBJ2-7 TRBV6-5